Below are 27 T cell receptor beta chains sequenced from a single sample in a study of shared clonotypes between healthy human individuals. Produced via immunoSEQ multiplex PCR; TCRdb's table is partial and in-frame only. Of some 200,000 clones in the sample, approximately 61% were seen once. The material sequenced was memory CD4+ T cells sorted from blood. Subset noted: CD45RA-negative fraction. These receptors originate from a man in his thirties or forties in good health.

The rearrangement joins TRBV7-4 to TRBJ2-3; D call uncertain. This CDR3 is 13 amino acids long. Germline values: CDR1 SGHVT, CDR2 SQSDAQ. V lost 5 bases and J lost 3, with 9 bases in between. CDR3 sequence reads: CASSREATDTQYF. The CDR3, as DNA: TGTGCCAGCAGCCGTGAAGCTACAGATACGCAGTATTTT.

This clone was counted a few times. The chain carries TRBV14 and TRBJ2-7; 9 bases are shared with TRBD2. The CDR3 has 15 amino acids. With V trimmed by 3 bases and J by 6 bases, 9 bases remained unmatched. Looked up from germline, CDR1 is SGHDN and CDR2 is FVKESK. In DNA, the CDR3 is TGTGCCAGCAGCCATTGGGTAGCGGGAGTTGGCGAGCAGTACTTC. The encoded protein is CASSHWVAGVGEQYF. The whole variable domain, filled in from reference TRBV14 and TRBJ2-7, reads EAGVTQFPSHSVIEKGQTVTLRCDPISGHDNLYWYRRVMGKEIKFLLHFVKESKQDESGMPNNRFLAERTGGTYSTLKVQPAELEDSGVYFCASSHWVAGVGEQYFGPGTRLTVT.

This chain connects TRBV4-3 to TRBJ2-7; D unresolved. CDR1 is LGHNA, CDR2 YSLEER, per germline. V lost 10 bases, J lost 4 bases, and 11 bases lay in between. The CDR3 runs 11 residues. The CDR3 nucleotides read TGCGCCACCCACCTAAAGTACGAGCAGTACTTC. Translating it yields CATHLKYEQYF.

The V call is TRBV7-2, the J call TRBJ2-1, with a possible D match to TRBD2 (6 bases). Germline lookup yields CDR1 SGHTA and CDR2 FQGNSA. The CDR3 sequence is 15 residues long. V was pared by 1 base and J by 8 bases, with 15 bases between. The CDR3: CASSLGAPGEYEQFF. The CDR3 coding sequence is TGTGCCAGCAGCTTAGGAGCACCGGGGGAGTATGAGCAGTTCTTC.

This clone has at least ten counts. The chain links TRBV25-1 to TRBJ1-3; no reliable D call. The CDR3 length is 14 residues. V was shortened by 2 bases and J by 0 bases, with 5 bases between the two germline ends. Germline CDR1 is MGHDK and CDR2 is SYGVNS. In nucleotides, the CDR3 is TGTGCCAGCAGTGAACCCGGCTCTGGAAACACCATATATTTT. This codes for CASSEPGSGNTIYF.

This rearrangement joins TRBV7-2 to TRBJ2-3, with no clear D. Trimming pared 5 bases from V and 2 bases from J, leaving 5 bases between. This CDR3 has 12 residues. The germline V gene encodes CDR1 SGHTA and CDR2 FQGNSA. DNA for the CDR3: TGTGCCAGCAGCGCAGACACAGATACGCAGTATTTT. Translating gives CASSADTDTQYF.

This chain joins TRBV7-8 and TRBJ1-5; D call uncertain. Trimming removed 2 bases from V and 5 bases from J, with 13 bases in between. The CDR3 loop spans 15 amino acids. Germline lookup yields CDR1 SGHVS and CDR2 FQNEAQ. Here the CDR3 reads CASSLSVGRHQPQHF. In nucleotides, the CDR3 is TGTGCCAGCAGCTTATCGGTAGGGCGGCATCAGCCCCAGCATTTT.

Ten or more counts support this clone. The chain couples TRBV6-1 to TRBJ1-2; D not certain. Trimming stripped 7 bases from V and 2 bases from J, with 11 bases between. Germline V gene lookup returns CDR1 MNHNS and CDR2 SASEGT. The CDR3 is 13 residues long. The CDR3 spells CASKTWGNYGYTF. CDR3 sequence (DNA): TGTGCCAGCAAAACGTGGGGAAACTATGGCTACACCTTC.

The chain joins TRBV28 to TRBJ1-2; D is unclear. The ends were cut back, 5 bases at V and 5 bases at J, with 6 bases in the middle. CDR3 length: 11 amino acids. CDR1 MDHEN and CDR2 SYDVKM come from the germline V gene. The CDR3 nucleotides are TGTGCCAGCAGTCTGTATTATGGCTACACCTTC. Its translation is CASSLYYGYTF.

This clone appeared a few times. J is TRBJ2-3 and V is TRBV19, with 9 bases aligning to TRBD2. This CDR3 is 15 amino acids long. Germline assignment: CDR1 LNHDA and CDR2 SQIVND (reference sequence). Trimming at V came to 4 bases and at J to 6 bases, leaving 8 bases not matched to a gene. As DNA, the CDR3 is TGTGCCAGTAGTACCCCCGGCGCGGGAGGGGATACGCAGTATTTT. It codes for CASSTPGAGGDTQYF.

The gene calls are TRBV5-1 and TRBJ2-1, with D perhaps matching TRBD1 (5 bases). The CDR3 is 14 residues long. Trimming removed 0 bases at V and 6 bases at J, with 10 bases between. Germline CDR1 SGHRS, CDR2 YFSETQ. The CDR3 DNA sequence: TGCGCCAGCAGCTTGGTGCAGGGTGGCAATGAGCAGTTCTTC. Protein: CASSLVQGGNEQFF.

In regard to this clone: Just one base apart from a much larger clone, this may be a read error. Other DNA sequences within the sample encode an identical CDR3. The chain carries TRBV5-1 and TRBJ2-3, with TRBD1 identical over 8 bases. The junction had 15 bases not matched to a gene; V was cut back by 6 bases and J by 6 bases. This CDR3 region has 16 residues. Germline V gene sequence: CDR1 SGHRS, CDR2 YFSETQ. The CDR3 loop reads CASNPGGQGWGDTQYF. CDR3 nucleotide sequence: TGCGCCAGCAACCCCGGCGGACAGGGCTGGGGGGATACGCAGTATTTT.

The genes are TRBV19 and TRBJ2-5; D perhaps matches TRBD2 (5 bases). There are 16 residues in the CDR3. Per the germline V gene, CDR1 is LNHDA and CDR2 is SQIVND (reference sequence). The V gene lost 4 bases and the J gene lost 0 bases, with 15 bases spanning the gap. CDR3 loop: CASSTTGNLYQETQYF. CDR3 nucleotide sequence: TGTGCCAGTAGTACCACCGGGAACTTGTACCAAGAGACCCAGTACTTC. Full variable domain (rest looked up from reference TRBV19 and TRBJ2-5): DGGITQSPKYLFRKEGQNVTLSCEQNLNHDAMYWYRQDPGQGLRLIYYSQIVNDFQKGDIAEGYSVSREKKESFPLTVTSAQKNPTAFYLCASSTTGNLYQETQYFGPGTRLLVL.

As concerns this clone: The sample contains more than one DNA sequence encoding this CDR3. This chain joins TRBV5-1 and TRBJ2-5; D not certain. Germline loops: CDR1 SGHRS, CDR2 YFSETQ. The CDR3 loop spans 12 amino acids. Trimming cost V 5 bases and J 2 bases, with 7 bases left between them. Here the CDR3 DNA reads TGCGCCAGCAGTTATACACAAGAGACCCAGTACTTC. The encoded protein is CASSYTQETQYF. Using reference TRBV5-1 and TRBJ2-5 for the parts outside the CDR3, the full variable domain is KAGVTQTPRYLIKTRGQQVTLSCSPISGHRSVSWYQQTPGQGLQFLFEYFSETQRNKGNFPGRFSGRQFSNSRSEMNVSTLELGDSALYLCASSYTQETQYFGPGTRLLVL.

V and J are TRBV5-1 and TRBJ2-3, with D uncertain. The CDR3 is made up of 11 amino acids. V was shortened by 6 bases and J by 3 bases, with 5 bases between the two germline ends. Per the germline V gene, CDR1 is SGHRS and CDR2 is YFSETQ. The CDR3 here is CASTSTDTQYF. The CDR3 DNA sequence: TGCGCCAGCACAAGTACAGATACGCAGTATTTT.

The chain joins TRBV19 to TRBJ2-1, with 9 bases matching TRBD2. Germline assignment: CDR1 LNHDA and CDR2 SQIVND (reference sequence). This CDR3 has 15 amino acids. The junction had 9 bases not matched to a gene; V was cut back by 5 bases and J by 7 bases. Here the CDR3 reads CASSGSLAGRNEQFF. The CDR3 region has the DNA TGTGCCAGTAGTGGTAGTCTAGCGGGGAGAAATGAGCAGTTCTTC.

The sample holds one count of this clone. The V call is TRBV7-2, the J call TRBJ2-1; D is uncertain. The germline V and J ends were trimmed by 5 bases and 6 bases, with 11 bases remaining between them. Looked up from germline, CDR1 is SGHTA and CDR2 is FQGNSA. The CDR3 is 13 residues long. CDR3 loop: CASSITVSNEQFF. For the CDR3, the DNA is TGTGCCAGCAGCATAACAGTATCCAATGAGCAGTTCTTC.

This rearrangement joins TRBV5-1 to TRBJ2-2; D call uncertain. The CDR3 consists of 12 residues. V was shortened by 7 bases and J by 8 bases, with 12 bases between the two germline ends. The germline V gene has CDR1 SGHRS and CDR2 YFSETQ. CDR3 protein: CASRERSGELFF. DNA of the CDR3: TGCGCCAGCCGCGAAAGAAGTGGGGAGCTGTTTTTT.

CDR3 residues: CASSWTRSYEQYF. The CDR3 DNA reads as TGCGCCAGCAGCTGGACTCGATCCTACGAGCAGTACTTC. V usage is TRBV5-1 and J usage is TRBJ2-7; a possible D gene is TRBD2 (5 bases). Germline values: CDR1 SGHRS, CDR2 YFSETQ. This CDR3 contains 13 residues. V was trimmed by 3 bases and J by 1 base, leaving 8 bases between them.

This clone was seen more than once but under ten times. The V and J genes are TRBV6-5 and TRBJ1-5, with no clear D. With 5 bases removed from V and 3 bases from J, the gap between germline ends came to 5 bases. Germline lookup yields CDR1 MNHEY and CDR2 SVGAGI. The CDR3 runs 12 residues. The CDR3 sequence: CASSTFNQPQHF. The CDR3 DNA sequence: TGTGCCAGCAGTACGTTCAATCAGCCCCAGCATTTT.

This clone has a count of ten or more. J is TRBJ1-2 and V is TRBV10-3; 9 bases are shared with TRBD1. The junction had 9 bases not matched to a gene; V was cut back by 10 bases and J by 3 bases. The CDR3 extends over 14 amino acids. CDR1 is ENHRY, CDR2 SYGVKD, per germline. CDR3 bases: TGTGCCACCAAGGGACAGGGAGATTACTATGGCTACACCTTC. Its translation: CATKGQGDYYGYTF.

The chain uses TRBV11-3 and TRBJ2-1, with D perhaps assigned TRBD1 or TRBD2 (5 bases each). The CDR3 totals 14 residues. Germline values: CDR1 SGHNT, CDR2 YENEEA. The V and J ends lost 5 bases and 8 bases respectively, with 16 bases between them. This chain's CDR3 is CASSRDLRGHEQFF. The CDR3, as DNA: TGTGCCAGCAGCCGTGACCTGAGGGGACATGAGCAGTTCTTC.

This clone was counted ten times or more. The rearrangement uses TRBV5-4 and TRBJ1-5, with D unresolved. The germline V and J ends were trimmed by 0 bases and 2 bases, with 6 bases remaining between them. Germline lookup yields CDR1 SGHNT and CDR2 YYREEE (reference sequence). The CDR3 sequence is 14 residues long. The CDR3 bases are TGTGCCAGCAGCTTGGGCGGTGGCAATCAGCCCCAGCATTTT. Its protein product is CASSLGGGNQPQHF.

This clone was seen at least ten times. A read error may produce the germline difference seen at one junction end. CDR3 residues: CSARDRDRENF. Written as DNA, the CDR3 is TGCAGTGCTAGAGACCGGGACAGGGAGAACTTC. The chain has TRBV20-1 and TRBJ2-7; TRBD1 aligns across 9 bases. Germline loops: CDR1 DFQATT, CDR2 SNEGSKA (reference sequence). CDR3 length equals 11 residues.

This clone has a handful of counts. The rearrangement joins TRBV5-4 to TRBJ2-3; no reliable D call. The CDR3 is made up of 13 amino acids. The germline V gene has CDR1 SGHNT and CDR2 YYREEE (reference sequence). Trimming left V 1 base short and J 3 bases short, with 6 bases between. The CDR3 protein is CASSLSSTDTQYF. CDR3 sequence (DNA): TGTGCCAGCAGCTTGTCTTCGACAGATACGCAGTATTTT.

The CDR3 bases are TGTGCCAGCAGCTTCGGGGGGAGAGGGGATCAGCCCCAGCATTTT. It specifies CASSFGGRGDQPQHF. The chain uses TRBV7-2 and TRBJ1-5, with D tentatively TRBD1 (5 bases). The V and J ends lost 3 bases and 5 bases respectively, with 14 bases between them. The V gene's germline CDR1 is SGHTA and CDR2 FQGNSA. This CDR3 contains 15 residues.

The chain combines TRBV2 with TRBJ2-1; no clear D gene. The V gene's germline CDR1 is SNHLY and CDR2 FYNNEI. Trimming removed 2 bases at V and 0 bases at J, with 8 bases between. This CDR3 is built from 15 residues. The CDR3 reads CASSELQNSYNEQFF. In nucleotides, the CDR3 is TGTGCCAGCAGTGAACTGCAGAACTCCTACAATGAGCAGTTCTTC.